This T cell receptor beta chain was retrieved from a study of response to subunit inactivated influenza vaccine (dated by TCRdb to the late 2010s). About the investigation overall: Deep quantitative profiling of the T cell receptor repertoire was used in the study to follow responses to a trivalent subunit inactivated influenza vaccine. Findings and caveats that apply to the study as a whole: The authors proposed that each seasonal influenza vaccination may bring in only a limited number of new T cells.

A distance of 15 bases separates the germline ends of V and J, which lose 2 bases and 3 bases respectively. The CDR3 sequence holds 16 residues, the cysteine and phenylalanine included. The sequence is cut down to CDR3 DNA, 48 bases in frame from base 1. Library preparation employed RT-PCR. TCRdb records Illumina HiSeq 2500 as the sequencer. Clones were called with MiXCR by TCRdb after fastp trimmed the public reads at Q25, and only in-frame beta chains were retained. Each CDR3 protein appears once, grouped with its most common genes and DNA. In all, the sample holds under 800,000 distinct CDR3 sequences, and roughly 13% of those were seen once. In total, the top ten clones hold 5.5% to 8% of the sample. This clonotype was counted only a few times. This receptor's antigen is unknown. There are no base qualities to consult, and no much larger clone falls within one base.

The chain was built from TRBV12-3 or TRBV12-4 and TRBJ2-3; no D gene can be assigned with confidence. The clonotype originates from a man over 45 who received an inactivated influenza vaccine. Donor details come from another sample of the same person, matched by shared clones. Sample: PBMCs from blood, taken 14 to 15 days before vaccination. The sequenced DNA: TGTGCCAGCAGTTTATCGCCACCTTGGGGAACAGATACGCAGTATTTT. This translates into CASSLSPPWGTDTQYF.